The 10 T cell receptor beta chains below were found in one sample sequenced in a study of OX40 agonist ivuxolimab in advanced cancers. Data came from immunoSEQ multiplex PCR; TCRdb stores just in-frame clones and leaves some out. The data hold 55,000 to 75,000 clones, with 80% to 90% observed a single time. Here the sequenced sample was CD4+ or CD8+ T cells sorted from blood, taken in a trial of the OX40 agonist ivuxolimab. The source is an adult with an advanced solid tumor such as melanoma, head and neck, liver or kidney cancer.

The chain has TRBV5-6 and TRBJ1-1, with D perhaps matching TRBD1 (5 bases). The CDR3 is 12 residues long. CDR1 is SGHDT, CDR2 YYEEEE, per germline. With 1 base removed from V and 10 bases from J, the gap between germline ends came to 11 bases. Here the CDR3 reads CASSLWQGGAFF. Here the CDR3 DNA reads TGTGCCAGCAGCTTGTGGCAGGGCGGAGCTTTCTTT.

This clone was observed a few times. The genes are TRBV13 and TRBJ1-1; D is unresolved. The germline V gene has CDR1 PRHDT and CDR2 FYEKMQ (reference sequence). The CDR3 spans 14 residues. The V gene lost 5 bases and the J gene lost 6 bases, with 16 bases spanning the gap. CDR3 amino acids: CASSRGRPRAEAFF. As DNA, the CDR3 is TGTGCCAGCAGCCGCGGACGTCCCCGGGCTGAAGCTTTCTTT.

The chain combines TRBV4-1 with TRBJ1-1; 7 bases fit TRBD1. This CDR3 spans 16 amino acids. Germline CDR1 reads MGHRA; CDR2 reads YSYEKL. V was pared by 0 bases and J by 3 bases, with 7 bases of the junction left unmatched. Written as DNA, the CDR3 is TGCGCCAGCAGCCAAGAGAGGGCCAGGGGGGACACTGAAGCTTTCTTT. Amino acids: CASSQERARGDTEAFF.

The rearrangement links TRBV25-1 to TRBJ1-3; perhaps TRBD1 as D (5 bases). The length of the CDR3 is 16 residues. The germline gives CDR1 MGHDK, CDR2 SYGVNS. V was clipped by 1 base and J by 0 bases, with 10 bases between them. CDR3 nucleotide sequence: TGTGCCAGCAGTGAATGGGGGGAGAGCTCTGGAAACACCATATATTTT. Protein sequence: CASSEWGESSGNTIYF.

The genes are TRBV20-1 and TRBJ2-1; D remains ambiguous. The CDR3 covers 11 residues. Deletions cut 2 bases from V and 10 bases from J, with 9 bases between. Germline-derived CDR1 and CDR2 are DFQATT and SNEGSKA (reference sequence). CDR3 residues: CSARFLGEQFF. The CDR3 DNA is TGCAGTGCTAGATTCTTAGGGGAGCAGTTCTTC.

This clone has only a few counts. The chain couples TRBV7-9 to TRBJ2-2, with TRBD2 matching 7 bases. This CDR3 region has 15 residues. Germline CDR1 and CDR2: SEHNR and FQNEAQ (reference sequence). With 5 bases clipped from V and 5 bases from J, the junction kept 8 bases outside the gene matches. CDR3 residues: CASSPFKGGTGELFF. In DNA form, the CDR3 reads TGTGCCAGCAGCCCCTTTAAGGGAGGGACCGGGGAGCTGTTTTTT.

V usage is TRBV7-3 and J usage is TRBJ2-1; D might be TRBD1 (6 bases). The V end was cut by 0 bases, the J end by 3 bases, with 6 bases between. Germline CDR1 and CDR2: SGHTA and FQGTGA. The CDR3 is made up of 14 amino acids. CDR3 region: CASSLTGGYNEQFF. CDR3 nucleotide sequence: TGTGCCAGCAGCTTAACAGGGGGCTACAATGAGCAGTTCTTC.

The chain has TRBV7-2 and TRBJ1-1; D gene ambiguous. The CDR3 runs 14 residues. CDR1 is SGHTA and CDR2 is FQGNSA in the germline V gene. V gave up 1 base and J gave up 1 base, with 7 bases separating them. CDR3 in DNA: TGTGCCAGCAGCTTAGGCGGGCCGAACACTGAAGCTTTCTTT. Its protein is CASSLGGPNTEAFF.

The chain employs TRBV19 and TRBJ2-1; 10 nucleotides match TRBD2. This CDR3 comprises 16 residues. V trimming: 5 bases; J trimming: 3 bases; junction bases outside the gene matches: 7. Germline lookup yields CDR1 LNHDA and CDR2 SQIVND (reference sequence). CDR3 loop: CASSVLAGDIYNEQFF. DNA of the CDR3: TGTGCCAGTAGTGTTCTAGCGGGGGACATCTACAATGAGCAGTTCTTC.

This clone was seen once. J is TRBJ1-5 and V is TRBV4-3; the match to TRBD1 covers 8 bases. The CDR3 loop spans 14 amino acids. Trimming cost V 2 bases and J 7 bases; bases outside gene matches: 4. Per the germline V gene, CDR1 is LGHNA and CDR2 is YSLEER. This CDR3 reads CASSQQQGEQPQHF. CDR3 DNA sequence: TGCGCCAGCAGCCAACAACAGGGGGAGCAGCCCCAGCATTTT.